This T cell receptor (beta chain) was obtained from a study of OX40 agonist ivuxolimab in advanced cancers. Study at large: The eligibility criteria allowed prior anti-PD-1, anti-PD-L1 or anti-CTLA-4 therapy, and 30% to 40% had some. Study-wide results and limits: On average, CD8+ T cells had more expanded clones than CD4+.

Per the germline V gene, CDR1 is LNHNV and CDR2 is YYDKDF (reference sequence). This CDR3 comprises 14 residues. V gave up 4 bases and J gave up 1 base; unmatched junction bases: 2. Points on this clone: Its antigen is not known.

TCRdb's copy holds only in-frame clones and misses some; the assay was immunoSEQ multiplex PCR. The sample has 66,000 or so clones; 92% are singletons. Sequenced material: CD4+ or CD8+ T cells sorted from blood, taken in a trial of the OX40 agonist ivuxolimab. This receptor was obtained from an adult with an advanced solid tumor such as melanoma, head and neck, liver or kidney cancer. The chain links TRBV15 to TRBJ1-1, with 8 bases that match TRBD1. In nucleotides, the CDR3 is TGTGCCACCAGCATACAGGGGGAGAACACTGAAGCTTTCTTT. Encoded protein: CATSIQGENTEAFF.